This T cell receptor (beta chain) was captured in a study of T cell responses to AZD1222 COVID-19 vaccine. Findings and limits, study-wide: Donors were largely white British and mainly female; clonal diversity was possibly underestimated. The study found Spike-specific TCR breadth and depth rose after two AZD1222 doses.

With respect to this clone: Its antigen is unidentified.

V dropped 0 bases and J dropped 5 bases, with 12 bases sitting between them. From germline, CDR1 is SGHRS and CDR2 YFSETQ. The length of the CDR3 is 15 residues. Data came from immunoSEQ multiplex PCR; TCRdb stores just in-frame clones and leaves some out. The table includes more than 110,000 clones, about nine tenths detected once. Sample: peripheral blood, taken on day 0 of AZD1222 vaccination. V gene TRBV5-1 combines with J gene TRBJ2-1; D possibly uses TRBD1 or TRBD2 (5 bases each). The sequence derives from an adult in good health. DNA for the CDR3: TGCGCCAGCAGCTTGGAGAGGGACGGAGACAATGAGCAGTTCTTC. Its protein is CASSLERDGDNEQFF.